This T cell receptor (beta chain) was obtained from a study of human T cells and chemical hapten exposure. To note about this clonotype: Germline is not matched at one junction end, which may reflect a read error.

TCRdb re-called the RACE reads with MiXCR, one entry per CDR3 protein. The sample lists roughly 150,000 distinct CDR3 sequences, 25% to 30% seen once, with around 1.9% in the top ten. Time point defined: patch test 3, about 24 weeks after DPC sensitization. The treatment: therapeutic diphenylcyclopropenone sensitization with weekly scalp DPC. In germline, CDR1 is LGHNA, CDR2 YSLEER. The CDR3 loop spans 18 amino acids. Sequenced material: whole blood, taken in connection with sensitization to the hapten diphenylcyclopropenone (DPC). The chain links TRBV4-3 to TRBJ2-7, with 13 bases aligning to TRBD2. The clonotype originates from a woman between 18 and 29 years old with alopecia areata. Some clones in this sample may be carry-over from other donors' samples. Written as DNA, the CDR3 is TGCGCCAGCAGCGAAGAATACTCCGGGACTAGCGGGATGTACGAGCAGTACTTC. Its protein is CASSEEYSGTSGMYEQYF.